The clone carrying this T cell receptor (beta chain) was detected many times. Its antigen is still unknown. This entry belongs to a study of CD8 T cells in ankylosing spondylitis. Quantitative 5'-RACE with molecular barcodes was used to make the TCR beta libraries. A single record per CDR3 protein comes from TCRdb applying MiXCR to the 5' RACE reads. This sample has some 800,000 distinct CDR3 sequences, with around 11% found just once. This CDR3 spans 15 amino acids. CDR1 is SGHTA and CDR2 is FQGNSA in the germline V gene. V lost 5 bases, J lost 0 bases, and 6 bases stayed unmatched. Findings and limits, study-wide: Matched synovial fluid from ankylosing spondylitis patients was reported to be enriched for disease-linked clones. Clones that were linked to disease were CD8+ and were relatively rare in peripheral blood. Typical of ankylosing spondylitis blood, it appeared, was a TCR beta motif of under 10 highly homologous variants.

V usage is TRBV7-2 and J usage is TRBJ2-7; 8 bases are a match to TRBD1. Sequenced: blood, either unsorted or a sorted T cell fraction (not recorded which). The receptor's source is a male donor with ankylosing spondylitis. The CDR3 DNA is TGTGCCAGCAGCGCATACAGGGGGAGCTCCTACGAGCAGTACTTC. Its protein product is CASSAYRGSSYEQYF.